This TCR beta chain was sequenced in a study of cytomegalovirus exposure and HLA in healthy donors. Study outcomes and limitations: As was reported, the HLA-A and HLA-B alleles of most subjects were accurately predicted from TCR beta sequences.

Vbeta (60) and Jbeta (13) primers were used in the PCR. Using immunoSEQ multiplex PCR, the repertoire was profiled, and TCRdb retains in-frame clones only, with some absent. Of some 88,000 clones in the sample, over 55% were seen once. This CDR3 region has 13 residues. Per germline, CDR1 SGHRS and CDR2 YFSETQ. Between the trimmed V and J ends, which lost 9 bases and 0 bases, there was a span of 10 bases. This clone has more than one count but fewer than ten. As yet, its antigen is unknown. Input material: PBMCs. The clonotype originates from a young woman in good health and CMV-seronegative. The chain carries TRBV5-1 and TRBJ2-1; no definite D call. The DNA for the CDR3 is TGCGCCACCATCCTTAGCTCCTACAATGAGCAGTTCTTC. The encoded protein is CATILSSYNEQFF. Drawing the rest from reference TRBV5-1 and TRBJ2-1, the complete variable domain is KAGVTQTPRYLIKTRGQQVTLSCSPISGHRSVSWYQQTPGQGLQFLFEYFSETQRNKGNFPGRFSGRQFSNSRSEMNVSTLELGDSALYLCATILSSYNEQFFGPGTRLTVL.